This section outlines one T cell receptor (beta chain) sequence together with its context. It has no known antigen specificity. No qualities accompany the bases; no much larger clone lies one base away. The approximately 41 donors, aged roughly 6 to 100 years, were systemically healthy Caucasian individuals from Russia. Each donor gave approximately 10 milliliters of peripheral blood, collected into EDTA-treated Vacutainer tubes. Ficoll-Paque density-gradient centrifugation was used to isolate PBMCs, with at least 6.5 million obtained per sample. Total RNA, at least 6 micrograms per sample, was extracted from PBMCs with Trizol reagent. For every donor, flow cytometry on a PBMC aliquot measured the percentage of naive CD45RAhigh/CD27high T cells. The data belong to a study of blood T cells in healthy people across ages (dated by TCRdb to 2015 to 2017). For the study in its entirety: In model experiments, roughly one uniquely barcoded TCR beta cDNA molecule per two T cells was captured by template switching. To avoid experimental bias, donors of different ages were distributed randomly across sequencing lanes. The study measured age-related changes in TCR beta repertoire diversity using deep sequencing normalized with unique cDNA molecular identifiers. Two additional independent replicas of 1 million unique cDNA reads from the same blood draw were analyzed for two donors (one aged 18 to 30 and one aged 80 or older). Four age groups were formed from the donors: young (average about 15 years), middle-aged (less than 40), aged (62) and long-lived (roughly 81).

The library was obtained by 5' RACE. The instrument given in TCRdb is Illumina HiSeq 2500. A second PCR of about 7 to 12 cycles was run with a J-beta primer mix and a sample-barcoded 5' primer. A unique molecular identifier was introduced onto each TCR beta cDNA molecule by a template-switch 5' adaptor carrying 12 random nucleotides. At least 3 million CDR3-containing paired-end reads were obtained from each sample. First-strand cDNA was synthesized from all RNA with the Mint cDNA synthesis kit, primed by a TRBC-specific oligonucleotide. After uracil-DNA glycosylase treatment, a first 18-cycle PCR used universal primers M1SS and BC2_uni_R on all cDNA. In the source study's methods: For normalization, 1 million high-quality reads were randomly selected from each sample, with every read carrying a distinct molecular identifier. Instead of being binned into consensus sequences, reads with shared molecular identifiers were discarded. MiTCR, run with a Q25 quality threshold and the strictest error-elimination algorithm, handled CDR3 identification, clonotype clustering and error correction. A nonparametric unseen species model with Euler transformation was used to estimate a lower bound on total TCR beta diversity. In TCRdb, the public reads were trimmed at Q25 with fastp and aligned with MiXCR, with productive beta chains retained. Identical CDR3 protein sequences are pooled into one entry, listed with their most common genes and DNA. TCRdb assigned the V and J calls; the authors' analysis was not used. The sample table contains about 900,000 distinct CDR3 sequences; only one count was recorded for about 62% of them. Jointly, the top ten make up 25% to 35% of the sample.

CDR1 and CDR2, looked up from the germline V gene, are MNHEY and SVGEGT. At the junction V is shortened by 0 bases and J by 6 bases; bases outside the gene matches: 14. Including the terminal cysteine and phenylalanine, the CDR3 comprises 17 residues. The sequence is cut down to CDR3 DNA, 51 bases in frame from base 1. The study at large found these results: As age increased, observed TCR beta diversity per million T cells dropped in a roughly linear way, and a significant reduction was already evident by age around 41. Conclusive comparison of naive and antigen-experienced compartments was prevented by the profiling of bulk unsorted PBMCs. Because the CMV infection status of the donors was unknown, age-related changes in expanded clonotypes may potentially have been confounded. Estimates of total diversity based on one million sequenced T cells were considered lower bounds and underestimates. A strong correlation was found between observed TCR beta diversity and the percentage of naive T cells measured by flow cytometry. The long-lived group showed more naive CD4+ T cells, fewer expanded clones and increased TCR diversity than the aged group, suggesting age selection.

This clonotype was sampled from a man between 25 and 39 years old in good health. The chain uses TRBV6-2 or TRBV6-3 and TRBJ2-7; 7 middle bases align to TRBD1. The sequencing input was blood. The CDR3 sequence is CASSYSETGFDPFEQYF. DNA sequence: TGTGCCAGCAGTTACTCGGAGACAGGGTTTGACCCCTTCGAGCAGTACTTC.